This T cell receptor (beta chain) is from a study of neurological immune-mediated disorders. Study-level points and caveats: The level of TCR clonal expansion was highest in patients with HTLV-1-associated myelopathy and lowest in multiple sclerosis, where it fell below the level seen in healthy controls.

This clonotype occurred many times. What it recognizes is unknown. The CDR3 has 14 amino acids. V shed 5 bases, J shed 5 bases, and the junction held 5 bases outside the gene matches. CDR1 and CDR2 (germline): MDHEN, SYDVKM. TCRdb processed the 5' RACE reads anew with MiXCR; each CDR3 protein has one entry. The repertoire holds about 120,000 distinct CDR3 sequences, with roughly 3.2% as singletons. This chain connects TRBV28 to TRBJ1-5; 8 bases match TRBD1. The receptor comes from a woman in her thirties with multiple sclerosis. The sample taken for sequencing was PBMCs. CDR3 residues: CASSRQGSYQPQHF. The CDR3 bases are TGTGCCAGCAGTCGACAGGGGTCTTATCAGCCCCAGCATTTT.